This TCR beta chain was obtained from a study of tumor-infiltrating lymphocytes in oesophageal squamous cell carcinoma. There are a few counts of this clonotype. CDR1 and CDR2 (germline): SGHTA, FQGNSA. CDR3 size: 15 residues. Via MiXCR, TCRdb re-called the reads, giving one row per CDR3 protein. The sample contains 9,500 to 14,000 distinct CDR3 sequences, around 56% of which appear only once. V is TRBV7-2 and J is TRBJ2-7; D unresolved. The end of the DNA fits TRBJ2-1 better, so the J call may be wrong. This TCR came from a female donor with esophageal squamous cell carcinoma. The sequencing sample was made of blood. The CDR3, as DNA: TGTGCCAGCAGCCAACGTTTATACGCCGGGAATGAGCAGTTCTTC. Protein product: CASSQRLYAGNEQFF.